The clone carrying this T cell receptor (beta chain) was found a few times. The antigen is unknown. The data were taken from a study of cytomegalovirus exposure and HLA in healthy donors. Overall study results and limits: HLA allele associations emerged for around 16,000 TCR beta sequences in a later analysis, at 0.05 false discovery rate.

V shed 5 bases, J shed 7 bases, and the junction held 11 bases outside the gene matches. Germline CDR1 LNHDA, CDR2 SQIVND (reference sequence). The CDR3 runs to 15 residues. PCR used 60 Vbeta primers and 13 Jbeta primers. TCRdb keeps only in-frame clones here, not all; method: immunoSEQ multiplex PCR. Of approximately 140,000 clones listed, 80% to 85% are singletons. The rearrangement joins TRBV19 to TRBJ2-7, with 10 bases aligning to TRBD2. This clonotype originated in a boy aged 5-17 years in good health and CMV-seronegative. Sequenced sample: PBMCs. This chain's CDR3 is CASSLGLAGVEEQYF. In DNA, the CDR3 is TGTGCCAGTAGTTTAGGTCTAGCGGGAGTTGAAGAGCAGTACTTC.